This TCR beta chain was identified during a study of T cell repertoires in cytomegalovirus infection. Overall study: From public TCR beta signatures came an indication of both CMV infection and matching HLA type.

Broader study findings: HLA-C-restricted CMV-specific TCR beta clonotypes prevailed in the ex vivo response. Identification of carriers of CMV plus the relevant HLA was achieved through cumulative public TCR beta family frequency.

TCRdb itself ran the reads through MiXCR, one entry per CDR3 protein. The sample lists roughly 640,000 distinct CDR3 sequences, roughly 24% occurring once. Germline values: CDR1 MNHNS, CDR2 SASEGT. The CDR3 contains 16 residues when both ends are counted. On this clonotype: Its antigen is unknown. One base away lies a much larger clone, so this may be a sequencing read error. It is unclear where the CDR3 begins or ends on the DNA, so no DNA is shown, and the CDR3 is as TCRdb lists it.

This TCR derives from a human donor in good health (CMV status not recorded). Some clones in this sample may be carry-over from other donors' samples. The sample consisted of CD8+ T cells from PBMCs. V usage is TRBV6-1 and J usage is TRBJ2-2; the table's D gene call, TRBD1, was not cross checked with the DNA. The CDR3 loop reads CASSSSNRGHTGELLF.